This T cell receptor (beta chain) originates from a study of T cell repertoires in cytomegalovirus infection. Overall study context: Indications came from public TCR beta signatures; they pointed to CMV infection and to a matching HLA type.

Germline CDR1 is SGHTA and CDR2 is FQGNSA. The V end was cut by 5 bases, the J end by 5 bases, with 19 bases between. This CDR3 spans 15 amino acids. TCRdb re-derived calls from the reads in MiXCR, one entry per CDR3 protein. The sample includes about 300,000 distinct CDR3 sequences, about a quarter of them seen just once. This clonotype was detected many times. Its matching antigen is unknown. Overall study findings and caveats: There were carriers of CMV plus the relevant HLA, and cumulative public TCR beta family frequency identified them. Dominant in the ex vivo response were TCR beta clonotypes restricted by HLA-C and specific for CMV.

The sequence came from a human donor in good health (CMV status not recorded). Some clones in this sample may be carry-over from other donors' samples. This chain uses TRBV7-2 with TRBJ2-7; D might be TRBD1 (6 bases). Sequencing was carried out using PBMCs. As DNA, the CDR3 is TGTGCCAGCAGCCACCAAGGCGCGCAGGGGCACGAGCAGTACTTC. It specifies CASSHQGAQGHEQYF.